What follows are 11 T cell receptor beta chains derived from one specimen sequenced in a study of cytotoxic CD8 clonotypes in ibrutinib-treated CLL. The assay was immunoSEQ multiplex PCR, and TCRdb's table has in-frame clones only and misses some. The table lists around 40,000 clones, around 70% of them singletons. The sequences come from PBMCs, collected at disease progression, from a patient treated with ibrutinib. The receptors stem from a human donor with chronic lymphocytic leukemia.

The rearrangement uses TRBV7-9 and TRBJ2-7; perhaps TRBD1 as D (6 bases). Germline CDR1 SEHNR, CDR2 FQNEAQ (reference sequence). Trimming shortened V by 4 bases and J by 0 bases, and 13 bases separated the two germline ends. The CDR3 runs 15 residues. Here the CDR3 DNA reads TGTGCCAGCAGCTCACACACGACAGGCTCCTACGAGCAGTACTTC. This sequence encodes CASSSHTTGSYEQYF.

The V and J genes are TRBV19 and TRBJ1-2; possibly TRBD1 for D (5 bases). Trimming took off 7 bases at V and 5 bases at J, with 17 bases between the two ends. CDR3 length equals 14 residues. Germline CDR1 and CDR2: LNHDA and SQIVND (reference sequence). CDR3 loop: CASTPGGLGYGYTF. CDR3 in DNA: TGTGCCAGTACCCCGGGGGGATTGGGGTATGGCTACACCTTC.

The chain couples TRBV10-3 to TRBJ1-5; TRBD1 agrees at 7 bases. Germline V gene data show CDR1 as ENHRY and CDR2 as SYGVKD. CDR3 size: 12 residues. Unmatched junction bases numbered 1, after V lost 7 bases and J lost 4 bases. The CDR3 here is CAINRGNQPQHF. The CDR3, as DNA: TGTGCCATCAACAGGGGAAATCAGCCCCAGCATTTT.

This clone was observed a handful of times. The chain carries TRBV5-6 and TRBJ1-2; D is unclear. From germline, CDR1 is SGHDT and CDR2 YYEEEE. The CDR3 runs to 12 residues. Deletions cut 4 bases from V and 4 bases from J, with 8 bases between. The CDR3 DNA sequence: TGTGCCAGCAGCGCCGGGCTCTATGGCTACACCTTC. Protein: CASSAGLYGYTF.

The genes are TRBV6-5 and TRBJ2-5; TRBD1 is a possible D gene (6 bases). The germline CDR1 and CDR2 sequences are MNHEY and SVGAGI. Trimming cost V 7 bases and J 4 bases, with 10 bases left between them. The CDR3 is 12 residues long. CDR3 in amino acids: CASNQGGETQYF. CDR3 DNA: TGTGCCAGCAATCAAGGGGGAGAGACCCAGTACTTC.

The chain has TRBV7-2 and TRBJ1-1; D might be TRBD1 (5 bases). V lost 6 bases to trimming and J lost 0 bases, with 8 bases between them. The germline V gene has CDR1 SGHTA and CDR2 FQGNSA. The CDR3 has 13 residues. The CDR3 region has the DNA TGTGCCAGCAGAATGACAGTGAACACTGAAGCTTTCTTT. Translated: CASRMTVNTEAFF.

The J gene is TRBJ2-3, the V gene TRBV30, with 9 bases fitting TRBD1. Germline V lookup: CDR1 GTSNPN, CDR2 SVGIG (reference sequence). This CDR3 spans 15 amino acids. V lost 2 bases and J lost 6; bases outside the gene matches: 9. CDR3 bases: TGTGCCTGGAGTCGCCGACAGGGGGAATCGGATACGCAGTATTTT. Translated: CAWSRRQGESDTQYF.

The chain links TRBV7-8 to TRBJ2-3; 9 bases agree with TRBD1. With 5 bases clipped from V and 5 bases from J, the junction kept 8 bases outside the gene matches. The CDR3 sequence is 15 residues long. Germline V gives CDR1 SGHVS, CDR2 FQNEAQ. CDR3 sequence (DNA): TGTGCCAGCAGCATCGGACAGGGGTTTTTAGATACGCAGTATTTT. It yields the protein CASSIGQGFLDTQYF.

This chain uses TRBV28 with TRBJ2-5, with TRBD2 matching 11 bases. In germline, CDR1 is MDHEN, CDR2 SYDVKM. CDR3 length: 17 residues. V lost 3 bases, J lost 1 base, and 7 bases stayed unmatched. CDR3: CASSLFLAGGLQETQYF. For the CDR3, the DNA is TGTGCCAGCAGTTTGTTCCTAGCGGGAGGCCTCCAAGAGACCCAGTACTTC.

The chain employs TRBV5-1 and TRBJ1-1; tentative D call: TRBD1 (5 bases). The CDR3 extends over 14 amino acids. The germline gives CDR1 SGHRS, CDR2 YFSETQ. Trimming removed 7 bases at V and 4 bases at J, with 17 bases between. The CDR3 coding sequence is TGCGCCAGCTCCCTCGGGGGGTCCACCACTGAAGCTTTCTTT. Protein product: CASSLGGSTTEAFF.

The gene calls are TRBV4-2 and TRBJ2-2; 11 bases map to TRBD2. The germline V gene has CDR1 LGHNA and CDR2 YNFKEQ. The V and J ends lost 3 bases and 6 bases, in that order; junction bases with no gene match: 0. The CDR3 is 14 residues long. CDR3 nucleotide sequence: TGTGCCAGCAGCCATAGCGGGGGGGCCGGGGAGCTGTTTTTT. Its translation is CASSHSGGAGELFF.